The clone carrying this TCR beta chain was observed a handful of times. Its antigen is currently unknown. This entry belongs to a study of response to subunit inactivated influenza vaccine. In germline, CDR1 is SEHNR, CDR2 FQNEAQ (reference sequence). V trimming: 2 bases; J trimming: 7 bases; junction bases outside the gene matches: 8. The CDR3 spans 15 residues. TCRdb processed the RT-PCR reads anew with MiXCR; each CDR3 protein has one entry. Of roughly 150,000 distinct CDR3 sequences in the sample, 11% were seen once. Regarding the study as a whole: Authors suggested seasonal influenza vaccinations each recruit few new T cells.

This specimen was non-naive T cells sorted from PBMCs, taken more than 35 days after vaccination. The chain is built from TRBV7-9 and TRBJ2-1; 7 positions match TRBD2. The receptor's source is a man aged 50-60 years who received an inactivated influenza vaccine. CDR3: CASSLYGDYPNEQFF. The CDR3 nucleotides are TGTGCCAGCAGCTTATACGGGGACTACCCAAATGAGCAGTTCTTC.